Following are 16 T cell receptor beta chains from one sample sequenced in a study of shared clonotypes between healthy human individuals. Produced via immunoSEQ multiplex PCR; TCRdb's table is partial and in-frame only. The data show 900,000 to 1,200,000 clones, 78% seen once. The sequenced sample was memory CD4+ T cells from PBMCs. The subset here: CD45RA-negative fraction. The receptors were gathered from a man between 18 and 35 years old in good health. Some clones in this sample may be carry-over from other donors' samples.

This sequence joins TRBV6-5 and TRBJ2-1; possible D gene TRBD1, 5 bases. Trimming shortened V by 0 bases and J by 6 bases, and 12 bases separated the two germline ends. This CDR3 is built from 15 residues. Germline CDR1 is MNHEY and CDR2 is SVGAGI. This chain's CDR3 is CASSYSAGHPNEQFF. The CDR3 DNA is TGTGCCAGCAGTTACTCTGCAGGGCATCCCAATGAGCAGTTCTTC.

The rearrangement uses TRBV7-9 and TRBJ1-1; TRBD1 is a possible D gene (5 bases). Trimming left V 2 bases short and J 4 bases short, with 17 bases between. In germline, CDR1 is SEHNR, CDR2 FQNEAQ (reference sequence). The CDR3 is 16 residues long. CDR3 in DNA: TGTGCCAGCAGCTTACCACCGGGGGGTCGGGGCACTGAAGCTTTCTTT. It codes for CASSLPPGGRGTEAFF.

V is TRBV18 and J is TRBJ1-2; TRBD1 might be the D (5 bases). V shed 3 bases and J shed 3 bases, with 20 bases lying between them. This CDR3 spans 17 amino acids. Germline V lookup: CDR1 KGHSH, CDR2 LQKENI. The CDR3 DNA reads as TGTGCCAGCTCACCCTCGGGACCGACATCCTACGACTATGGCTACACCTTC. It specifies CASSPSGPTSYDYGYTF.

Of note for this clone: Other DNA sequences in this specimen translate into the identical CDR3. The gene calls are TRBV19 and TRBJ2-7; 9 bases are a match to TRBD1. After removal of 5 bases from V and 2 bases from J, the junction contained 1 base not matched to a gene. CDR3 size: 13 residues. CDR1 and CDR2 from the germline V gene are LNHDA and SQIVND (reference sequence). The CDR3 region has the DNA TGTGCCAGTAGTCGACAGGGGGCCTACGAGCAGTACTTC. It translates to CASSRQGAYEQYF.

The chain uses TRBV19 and TRBJ1-1; 7 positions match TRBD1. The germline gives CDR1 LNHDA, CDR2 SQIVND (reference sequence). This CDR3 region has 15 residues. Trimming at V came to 3 bases and at J to 8 bases, leaving 12 bases not matched to a gene. CDR3 coding DNA: TGTGCCAGTAGTATTCCATCCGGCGGGACAGCCGAAGCTTTCTTT. Encoded protein: CASSIPSGGTAEAFF.

This clone appeared a few times. This chain connects TRBV29-1 to TRBJ1-1; D unclear. V lost 7 bases to trimming and J lost 7 bases, with 10 bases between them. The CDR3 is made up of 10 amino acids. Germline V gene lookup returns CDR1 SQVTM and CDR2 ANQGSEA. In DNA, the CDR3 is TGCAGCGCTGGCTTCGTTGAAGCTTTCTTT. It yields the protein CSAGFVEAFF.

Details on this clone: Distinct nucleotide sequences in the sample also encode this CDR3. The chain has TRBV5-1 and TRBJ2-5; no clear D gene. The CDR3 covers 13 residues. Trimming removed 4 bases from V and 2 bases from J, with 9 bases in between. Germline CDR1 SGHRS, CDR2 YFSETQ. CDR3 bases: TGCGCCAGCAGCCCCGGGCTTCAAGAGACCCAGTACTTC. Translating it yields CASSPGLQETQYF.

The chain combines TRBV28 with TRBJ2-2; 8 positions agree with TRBD2. Germline-derived CDR1 and CDR2 are MDHEN and SYDVKM. The junction had 13 bases not matched to a gene; V was cut back by 4 bases and J by 0 bases. The CDR3 consists of 19 residues. For the CDR3, the DNA is TGTGCCAGCAGTTCCCCTTTAGGCGGGAGGACGGCGAACACCGGGGAGCTGTTTTTT. This codes for CASSSPLGGRTANTGELFF.

This chain uses TRBV7-9 with TRBJ1-2, with D tentatively TRBD1 (6 bases). The ends were cut back, 5 bases at V and 8 bases at J, with 18 bases in the middle. The CDR3 totals 14 residues. The germline V gene encodes CDR1 SEHNR and CDR2 FQNEAQ (reference sequence). The CDR3 bases are TGTGCCAGCAGCCGGACAGCCGCCTTGGTCGGCTACACCTTC. It is translated as CASSRTAALVGYTF.

In this sample, this clone turned up once. The CDR3 DNA sequence: TGTGCCAGCAGTGTCAGGGGTGGGAATGAAAAACTGTTTTTT. This translates into CASSVRGGNEKLFF. The chain links TRBV6-6 to TRBJ1-4, with D possibly TRBD1 on 6 matching bases. V was trimmed by 5 bases and J by 5 bases, leaving 12 bases between them. CDR1 and CDR2 from the germline V gene are MNHNY and SVGAGI (reference sequence). CDR3 length: 14 residues.

In its sample, this clone was seen once. This rearrangement joins TRBV11-2 to TRBJ2-5; D is undetermined. The germline CDR1 and CDR2 sequences are SGHAT and FQNNGV. CDR3 size: 14 residues. The V and J ends lost 2 bases and 6 bases respectively, with 13 bases between them. CDR3 protein: CASSLSAVVKTQYF. CDR3 nucleotide sequence: TGTGCCAGCAGCTTATCCGCGGTCGTAAAGACCCAGTACTTC.

In this sample, this clone turned up a few times. The J gene is TRBJ1-4, the V gene TRBV11-1; no clear D. The V end was cut by 6 bases, the J end by 0 bases, with 11 bases between. The germline V gene encodes CDR1 SGHAT and CDR2 FQDESV (reference sequence). The CDR3 runs to 15 residues. CDR3 bases: TGTGCCAGCAGGCCGGGAGCCCCAACTAATGAAAAACTGTTTTTT. Protein: CASRPGAPTNEKLFF.

The genes are TRBV7-2 and TRBJ2-3; TRBD2 agrees at 13 bases. The CDR3 totals 18 residues. Looked up from germline, CDR1 is SGHTA and CDR2 is FQGNSA. J gave up 1 base and V 6 bases, and 10 bases lay outside the gene matches. Written as DNA, the CDR3 is TGTGCCAGCAGTCGGACTAGCGGGAGAGGGGGTGGCACAGATACGCAGTATTTT. This encodes CASSRTSGRGGGTDTQYF.

The V call is TRBV10-1, the J call TRBJ2-7, with D perhaps matching TRBD1 (5 bases). The V end lost 5 bases, the J end lost 0 bases, and 14 bases lay between the germline ends. Germline lookup yields CDR1 WNHNN and CDR2 SYGVQD (reference sequence). The CDR3 covers 15 residues. This CDR3 reads CASSKSREISYEQYF. DNA of the CDR3: TGCGCCAGCAGTAAATCCAGGGAAATCTCCTACGAGCAGTACTTC.

The chain employs TRBV4-1 and TRBJ1-2, with D perhaps matching TRBD1 (5 bases). Trimming took 0 bases from V and 13 from J, leaving 18 bases between them. The CDR3 contains 14 residues. The germline V gene has CDR1 MGHRA and CDR2 YSYEKL. DNA of the CDR3: TGCGCCAGCAGCCAAGATTCGCGCAGGGCAAGTGCCACCTTC. It codes for CASSQDSRRASATF.

The chain combines TRBV5-1 with TRBJ1-3; D possibly corresponds to TRBD1 (6 bases). Germline V gene data show CDR1 as SGHRS and CDR2 as YFSETQ. The V end lost 3 bases, the J end lost 2 bases, and 9 bases lay between the germline ends. This CDR3 comprises 14 residues. The CDR3, as DNA: TGCGCCAGCAGCTCGGGGGGGCCTGGAAACACCATATATTTT. It encodes CASSSGGPGNTIYF.